This T cell receptor (beta chain) was obtained from a study of metastatic and nonmetastatic thyroid tumors. On the study more broadly: The authors compared repertoires across blood and tumor or nodule tissue from malignant and benign thyroid patients. Study-wide points: As reported, TCR beta diversity in blood and tumor was significantly higher in malignant thyroid tumors than in benign nodules.

This clone was observed at least ten times. The antigen is undetermined. Authors' methods: What underpinned the distant-metastasis classifier for papillary thyroid cancer was the set of CDR3 differences across clinicopathological groups. With MiXCR, TCRdb reprocessed the PCR reads. These V and J calls rely on TCRdb rather than the paper's analysis. This sample has over 30,000 clones; 25% to 35% occur once, and the top ten carry less than 9.5%. V was pared by 4 bases and J by 0 bases, with 12 bases between. CDR3 size: 15 residues. Germline V gives CDR1 MGHRA, CDR2 YSYEKL. All patients reached thyroid surgery having received no treatment beforehand.

This clonotype originated in a female donor with papillary thyroid cancer or a benign thyroid nodule (not recorded which). Some clones in this sample may be carry-over from other donors' samples. The chain is built from TRBV4-1 and TRBJ1-1; no definite D call. What was sequenced was blood. The CDR3, as DNA: TGCGCCAGCAGCCGGATTCCGGGATTGAACACTGAAGCTTTCTTT. Translating gives CASSRIPGLNTEAFF.